The table lists the clone carrying this TCR beta chain with a count of one. The sample belongs to a study of blood T cell repertoires in COVID-19. Which cohort a participant joined came from the clinical history participants gave. Each recovered donor of Cohort 3 presented with two negative PCRs, clearance, or symptom resolution. TCRdb's copy holds only in-frame clones and misses some; the assay was immunoSEQ multiplex PCR. The table has hundreds of thousands of clones, about nine tenths seen once. Trimming removed 0 bases at V and 7 bases at J, with 9 bases between. The CDR3 spans 12 residues. Germline V gene lookup returns CDR1 GTSNPN and CDR2 SVGIG (reference sequence).

The sample comprised PBMCs or T cells enriched from blood (not recorded which). The TCR sequence derives from a woman aged 45-65 years who had recovered from COVID-19. The chain is built from TRBV30 and TRBJ2-5; a weak D match, TRBD2 (5 bases). The CDR3 sequence is CAWSVEGPTQYF. CDR3 in DNA: TGTGCCTGGAGTGTAGAGGGCCCGACCCAGTACTTC.